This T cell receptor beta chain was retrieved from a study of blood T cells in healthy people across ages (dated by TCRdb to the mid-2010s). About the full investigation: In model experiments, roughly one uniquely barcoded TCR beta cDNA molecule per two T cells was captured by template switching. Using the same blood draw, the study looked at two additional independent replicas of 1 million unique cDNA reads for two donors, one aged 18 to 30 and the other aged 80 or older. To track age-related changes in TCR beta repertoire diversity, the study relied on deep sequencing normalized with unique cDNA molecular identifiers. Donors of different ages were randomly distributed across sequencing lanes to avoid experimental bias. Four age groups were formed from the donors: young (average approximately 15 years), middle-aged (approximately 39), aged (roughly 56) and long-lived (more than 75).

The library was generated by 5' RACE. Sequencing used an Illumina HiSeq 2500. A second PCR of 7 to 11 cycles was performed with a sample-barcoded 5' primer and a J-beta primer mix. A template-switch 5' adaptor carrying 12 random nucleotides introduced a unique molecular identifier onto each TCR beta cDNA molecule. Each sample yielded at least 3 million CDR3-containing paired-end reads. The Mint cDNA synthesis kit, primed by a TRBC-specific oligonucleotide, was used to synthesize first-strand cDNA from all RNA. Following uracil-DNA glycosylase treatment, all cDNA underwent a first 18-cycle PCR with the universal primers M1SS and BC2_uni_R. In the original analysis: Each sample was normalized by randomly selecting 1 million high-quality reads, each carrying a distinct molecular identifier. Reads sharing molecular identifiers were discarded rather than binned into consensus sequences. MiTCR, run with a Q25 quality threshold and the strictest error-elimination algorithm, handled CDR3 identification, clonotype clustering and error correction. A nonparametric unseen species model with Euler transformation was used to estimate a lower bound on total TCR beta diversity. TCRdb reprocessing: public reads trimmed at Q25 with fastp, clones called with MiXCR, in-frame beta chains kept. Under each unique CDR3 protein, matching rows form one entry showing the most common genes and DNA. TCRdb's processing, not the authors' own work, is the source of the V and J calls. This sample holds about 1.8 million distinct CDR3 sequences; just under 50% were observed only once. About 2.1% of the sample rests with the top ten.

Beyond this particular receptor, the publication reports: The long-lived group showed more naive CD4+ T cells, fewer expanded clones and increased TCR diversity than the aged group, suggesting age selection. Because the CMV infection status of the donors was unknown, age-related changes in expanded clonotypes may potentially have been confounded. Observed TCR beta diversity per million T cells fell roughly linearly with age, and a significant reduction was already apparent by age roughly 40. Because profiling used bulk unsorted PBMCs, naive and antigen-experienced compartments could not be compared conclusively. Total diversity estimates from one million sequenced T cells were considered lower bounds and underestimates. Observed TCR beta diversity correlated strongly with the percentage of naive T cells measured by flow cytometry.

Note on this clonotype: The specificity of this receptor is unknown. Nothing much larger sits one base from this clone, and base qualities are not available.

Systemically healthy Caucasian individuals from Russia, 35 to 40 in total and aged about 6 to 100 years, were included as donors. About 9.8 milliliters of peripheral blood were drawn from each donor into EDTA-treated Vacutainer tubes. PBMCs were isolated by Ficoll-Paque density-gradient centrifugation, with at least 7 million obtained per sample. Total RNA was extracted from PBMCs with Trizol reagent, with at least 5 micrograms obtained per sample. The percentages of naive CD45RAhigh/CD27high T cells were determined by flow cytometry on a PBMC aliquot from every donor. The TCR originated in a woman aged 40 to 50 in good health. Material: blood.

CDR3 protein: CASSFGGDWTEAFF. The DNA sequence is as follows: TGCGCCAGCAGCTTTGGTGGGGATTGGACTGAAGCTTTCTTT. The rearrangement joined TRBV5-1 to TRBJ1-1; the D gene cannot be resolved reliably. Taken from the germline V gene, the CDR1 and CDR2 loops are SGHRS and YFSETQ. V loses 2 bases of germline sequence and J loses 5 bases, and the interval between the two ends is 13 bases. There are 14 amino acids in the CDR3, from cysteine to phenylalanine inclusive. Just CDR3 DNA is preserved here, 42 bases in frame from base 1.